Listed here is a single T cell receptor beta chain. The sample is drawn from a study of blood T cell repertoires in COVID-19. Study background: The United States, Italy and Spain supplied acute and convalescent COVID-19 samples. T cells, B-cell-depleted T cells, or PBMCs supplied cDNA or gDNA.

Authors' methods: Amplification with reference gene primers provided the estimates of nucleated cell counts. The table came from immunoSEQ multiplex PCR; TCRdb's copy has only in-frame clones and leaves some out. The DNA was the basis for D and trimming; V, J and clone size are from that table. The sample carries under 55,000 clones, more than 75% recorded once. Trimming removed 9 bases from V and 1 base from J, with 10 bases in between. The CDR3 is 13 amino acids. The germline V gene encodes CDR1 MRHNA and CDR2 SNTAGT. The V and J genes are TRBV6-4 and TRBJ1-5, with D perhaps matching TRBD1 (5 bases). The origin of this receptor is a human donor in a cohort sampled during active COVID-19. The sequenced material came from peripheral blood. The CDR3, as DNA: TGTGCCAGTACGACAGTAAGCAATCAGCCCCAGCATTTT. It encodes CASTTVSNQPQHF.